Listed below are T cell receptor beta chains from one sample, sequenced in a study of T-cell reconstitution after alpha-beta-depleted transplantation in children. Each CDR3 protein is one row after TCRdb ran MiXCR on the PCR reads. Of around 480,000 distinct CDR3 sequences listed, less than 35% were seen once; the top ten hold about 2.3%. The sequences come from PBMCs from the stem cell graft donor, collected from the stem cell graft. All receptors come from a human donor who donated a stem cell graft to a child with aplastic anemia. Each CDR3 is given with its conserved first and last residue. D genes are given only for firm matches. Where a row states a size, it is once, few, many or the class of an expanded clone; other rows omit it.

d_call j_call v_call clone_size cdr3_length cdr3_aa cdr3_nt
TRBD1 TRBJ1-1 TRBV28 NA 13 CASSLLGQAEAFF TGTGCCAGCAGTTTACTAGGACAGGCTGAAGCTTTCTTT
NA TRBJ2-3 TRBV6-1 few 14 CASSLLESTDTQYF TGTGCCAGCAGCCTCCTGGAGTCGACAGATACGCAGTATTTT
NA TRBJ2-5 TRBV29-1 NA 11 CSVPSVQTQYF TGCAGCGTTCCCTCGGTTCAGACCCAGTACTTC
TRBD1 TRBJ1-1 TRBV29-1 few 14 CSVVTGQLNTEAFF TGCAGCGTTGTGACAGGGCAGTTGAACACTGAAGCTTTCTTT
NA TRBJ2-5 TRBV29-1 few 13 CSVEPGPTETQYF TGCAGCGTTGAGCCCGGTCCCACGGAGACCCAGTACTTC
NA TRBJ2-5 TRBV28 NA 15 CASSAGGVTLKTQYF TGTGCCAGCAGTGCGGGCGGGGTGACCTTAAAGACCCAGTACTTC
NA TRBJ1-2 TRBV12-3/TRBV12-4 few 14 CASSPNPRLYGYTF TGTGCCAGCAGTCCCAACCCGCGGCTCTATGGCTACACCTTC
TRBD2 TRBJ2-5 TRBV24-1 NA 16 CATSDLKSGSEETQYF TGTGCCACCAGTGATTTAAAGAGCGGGAGCGAAGAGACCCAGTACTTC
NA TRBJ1-2 TRBV7-2 NA 13 CASRPGTSYGYTF TGTGCCAGCAGACCCGGGACATCTTATGGCTACACCTTC
TRBD1 TRBJ2-1 TRBV6-5 few 15 CASSYSRQGHNEQFF TGTGCCAGCAGTTACTCGAGACAGGGGCACAATGAGCAGTTCTTC
NA TRBJ2-1 TRBV29-1 NA 15 CSVATRYKAQNEQFF TGCAGCGTTGCAACTAGGTATAAGGCACAAAATGAGCAGTTCTTC
NA TRBJ1-1 TRBV12-3/TRBV12-4 few 13 CASSPFLNTEAFF TGTGCCAGCAGTCCATTCTTGAACACTGAAGCTTTCTTT
TRBD1 TRBJ2-6 TRBV5-4 NA 19 CASSLAFRGGADGANVLTF TGTGCCAGCAGCTTGGCCTTTAGAGGGGGCGCGGACGGGGCCAACGTCCTGACTTTC
NA TRBJ2-2 TRBV7-9 NA 17 CASSLVGAARRSGELFF TGTGCCAGCAGCTTAGTCGGGGCCGCACGGCGTAGCGGGGAGCTGTTTTTT
NA TRBJ2-6 TRBV4-3 few 19 CASSQGISLVNSGANVLTF TGCGCCAGCAGCCAAGGAATCAGCCTTGTCAACTCTGGGGCCAACGTCCTGACTTTC
NA TRBJ2-2 TRBV29-1 NA 13 CSVEATWAGELFF TGCAGCGTTGAAGCTACCTGGGCCGGGGAGCTGTTTTTT
NA TRBJ1-2 TRBV28 NA 13 CASTAGGNYGYTF TGTGCCAGCACGGCGGGTGGCAACTATGGCTACACCTTC
TRBD2 TRBJ2-3 TRBV5-1 NA 17 CASSLISTSGFTDTQYF TGCGCCAGCAGCTTAATTTCGACTAGCGGATTCACAGATACGCAGTATTTT
TRBD2 TRBJ2-1 TRBV5-4 NA 15 CASSSSGRVKNEQFF TGTGCCAGCAGCTCTAGCGGGAGAGTGAAAAATGAGCAGTTCTTC
TRBD2 TRBJ2-1 TRBV7-2 once 15 CASSQSSGRAYEQFF TGTGCCAGCAGCCAATCTAGCGGGAGGGCCTATGAGCAGTTCTTC
NA TRBJ2-1 TRBV11-3 few 15 CASSPPGLKGGEQFF TGTGCCAGCAGCCCCCCGGGACTCAAGGGAGGCGAGCAGTTCTTC
NA TRBJ2-2 TRBV9 few 15 CASSTPGKNTGELFF TGTGCCAGCAGCACCCCCGGGAAGAACACCGGGGAGCTGTTTTTT
TRBD2 TRBJ2-1 TRBV18 NA 17 CASSPRASGYSYNEQFF TGTGCCAGCTCACCGAGGGCTAGCGGATATTCCTACAATGAGCAGTTCTTC
NA TRBJ2-7 TRBV28 NA 13 CASTSRGGYEQYF TGTGCCAGCACCTCACGGGGCGGCTACGAGCAGTACTTC
NA TRBJ1-1 TRBV20-1 NA 15 CSARSGAGLNTEAFF TGCAGTGCTAGATCTGGGGCAGGGCTGAACACTGAAGCTTTCTTT
TRBD1 TRBJ1-4 TRBV7-2 NA 16 CASSTARGGANEKLFF TGTGCCAGCAGCACCGCCAGGGGGGGGGCTAATGAAAAACTGTTTTTT